The table lists the clone carrying this T cell receptor beta chain with many counts. Its cognate antigen is unknown. The data derive from a study of human T cells and chemical hapten exposure. The study's findings and limits: Compared with pre-sensitization or healthy control sets, expanded TCRs clustered more.

Looked up from germline, CDR1 is MNHEY and CDR2 is SMNVEV (reference sequence). The V gene lost 2 bases and the J gene lost 3 bases, with 9 bases spanning the gap. The CDR3 length is 14 residues. TCRdb reanalysed the RACE reads using MiXCR and keeps one entry per CDR3 protein. This table holds about 51,000 distinct CDR3 sequences, 9.4% found once. Noted time point: pre-sensitization, week 0. Documented treatment: therapeutic diphenylcyclopropenone sensitization with weekly scalp DPC. Donors, patients with alopecia ranging from 18 to 70 years old and judged suitable for DPC, provided samples. The V gene is TRBV27, the J gene TRBJ2-3, with D perhaps matching TRBD1 (6 bases). Sequences were derived from whole blood, sampled in connection with sensitization to the hapten diphenylcyclopropenone (DPC). This sequence originates from a woman aged 35 to 49 with alopecia areata. Some clones in this sample may be carry-over from other donors' samples. This chain's CDR3 is CASSLNRDTDTQYF. In DNA, the CDR3 is TGTGCCAGCAGTTTAAACAGGGATACAGATACGCAGTATTTT.